This is a list of T cell receptor beta chains from one sample in a study of blood T cells in healthy people across ages. TCRdb fed the 5' RACE reads into MiXCR, producing one record per CDR3 protein. This table holds about 970,000 distinct CDR3 sequences, roughly 51% found once. What was sequenced was blood. These receptors were collected from a woman aged 60 to 75 in good health. Each CDR3 is given with its conserved first and last residue. D genes are given only for firm matches. Expanded clones get a size class; other rows say once, few or many, or leave the size out.

size	J	D	V	CDR3	DNA
.	TRBJ1-1	.	TRBV28	CASGHEAFF	TGTGCCAGCGGGCATGAAGCTTTCTTT
.	TRBJ2-7	TRBD2	TRBV20-1	CSARGGLAGGGQYF	TGCAGTGCTAGAGGGGGACTAGCGGGAGGTGGGCAGTACTTC
.	TRBJ2-3	TRBD2	TRBV4-2	CASSQISGRISTDTQYF	TGTGCCAGCAGCCAAATAAGCGGGAGGATCAGCACAGATACGCAGTATTTT
few	TRBJ1-1	.	TRBV11-3	CASSLGKNTEAFF	TGTGCCAGCAGCTTAGGGAAGAACACTGAAGCTTTCTTT
.	TRBJ2-7	.	TRBV15	CATSRLGYEQYF	TGTGCCACCAGCAGACTAGGCTACGAGCAGTACTTC
.	TRBJ1-5	.	TRBV12-3/TRBV12-4	CASSFTGSQPQHF	TGTGCCAGCAGCTTCACAGGTTCCCAGCCCCAGCATTTT
.	TRBJ1-1	.	TRBV6-1	CASRAGAGQGTEAFF	TGTGCCAGCAGGGCCGGCGCGGGCCAGGGCACTGAAGCTTTCTTT
.	TRBJ2-7	.	TRBV20-1	CSAPTTSSGRYEQYF	TGCAGTGCTCCCACCACTAGCTCCGGGCGCTACGAGCAGTACTTC
.	TRBJ2-7	TRBD1	TRBV4-1	CASSQHGTGRNEQYF	TGCGCCAGCAGCCAACACGGGACAGGCAGAAACGAGCAGTACTTC
.	TRBJ1-2	.	TRBV29-1	CSGRRGEGANYGYTF	TGCAGCGGCCGAAGAGGAGAGGGGGCTAACTATGGCTACACCTTC
.	TRBJ2-4	TRBD2	TRBV4-2	CASSLRTSGSSTDTQYF	TGTGCCAGCAGCCTTAGGACTAGCGGTTCTAGCACAGATACGCAGTACTTC
.	TRBJ2-7	.	TRBV24-1	CATSDTRDEQYF	TGTGCCACCAGTGATACTAGAGACGAGCAGTACTTC
.	TRBJ2-5	TRBD2	TRBV29-1	CSVGLAKETQYF	TGCAGCGTTGGACTAGCGAAAGAGACCCAGTACTTC
.	TRBJ1-2	.	TRBV5-1	CASSLQGYSNYSYTF	TGCGCCAGCAGCTTACAGGGATACTCTAACTATAGCTACACCTTC
.	TRBJ2-1	.	TRBV7-2	CASSLRSGGLLHERFF	TGTGCCAGCAGCTTAAGGAGCGGAGGGCTCCTCCATGAGCGGTTCTTC
.	TRBJ1-1	.	TRBV4-3	CASSQDGTGFMGTEAFF	TGCGCCAGCAGCCAAGATGGAACAGGGTTTATGGGAACTGAAGCTTTCTTT